This is a list of T cell receptor beta chains from one sample in a study of Ad26.COV2.S vaccination and SARS-CoV-2 variants. Profiling relied on immunoSEQ multiplex PCR, and the TCRdb table lists in-frame clones only, not all of them. In the table there are more than 300,000 clones, 85% of which are singletons. The input for sequencing was peripheral blood, taken in a trial of Ad26.COV2.S vaccine versus placebo. The receptors derive from a person aged 18-65 years who received the Ad26.COV2.S COVID-19 vaccine or a placebo. Both conserved end residues are part of each CDR3. D genes are given only for firm matches. Rows give clone size only sometimes, using once, few, many, or a class for an expanded clone.

NA,TRBV7-3,TRBJ2-3,NA,TGTGCCAGCAGCTGGGGGTTCATCACAGATACGCAGTATTTT,CASSWGFITDTQYF
NA,TRBV4-2,TRBJ2-5,TRBD2,TGTGCCAGCAGCCCAGGGCTAGCGGGGGGGCACCAAGAGACCCAGTACTTC,CASSPGLAGGHQETQYF
NA,TRBV18,TRBJ2-3,NA,TGTGCCAGCTCACCCCCAAGTACAGATACGCAGTATTTT,CASSPPSTDTQYF
NA,TRBV3-1/TRBV3-2,TRBJ2-7,NA,TGTGCCAGCAGCCATTGGGGCAGCGAGCAGTACTTC,CASSHWGSEQYF
NA,TRBV27,TRBJ2-3,NA,TGTGCCAGCAGTTTTGACAGGCGCACAGATACGCAGTATTTT,CASSFDRRTDTQYF
NA,TRBV28,TRBJ1-2,NA,TGTGCCAGCAGTTCCCACTTGACATCCCTCTATGGCTACACCTTC,CASSSHLTSLYGYTF
NA,TRBV19,TRBJ1-1,NA,TGTGCCAGTACCCCGAGCTCCGGCAGATACACTGAAGCTTTCTTT,CASTPSSGRYTEAFF
NA,TRBV18,TRBJ2-3,NA,TGTGCCAGCTCAGCCTACAGGAAAGGCACAGATACGCAGTATTTT,CASSAYRKGTDTQYF
NA,TRBV6-4,TRBJ2-1,TRBD1,TGTGCCAGCAGTGGGGACAGGGGGACCTACAATGAGCAGTTCTTC,CASSGDRGTYNEQFF
NA,TRBV5-6,TRBJ2-5,NA,TGTGCCAGCAGCTTGGAGATCGGAGAGACCCAGTACTTC,CASSLEIGETQYF
once,TRBV5-1,TRBJ1-2,NA,TGCGCCAGCAGCTTATCAGCGGCCCTTAACTATGGCTACACCTTC,CASSLSAALNYGYTF
NA,TRBV7-2,TRBJ2-2,NA,TGTGCCAGCAGCTCCTTCCCGGGGCCCGGGGAGCTGTTTTTT,CASSSFPGPGELFF
once,TRBV5-1,TRBJ2-5,TRBD2,TGCGCCAGCAGCCCCTTACTAGCGGGGGAGGCGACCCAGTACTTC,CASSPLLAGEATQYF
once,TRBV6-5,TRBJ1-2,NA,TGTGCCAGCAGAGACACCAGGAGATATGGCTACACCTTC,CASRDTRRYGYTF
NA,TRBV28,TRBJ2-3,NA,TGTGCCAGCAGTAGGGACCACCCCACAGATACGCAGTATTTT,CASSRDHPTDTQYF
NA,TRBV2,TRBJ1-1,NA,TGTGCCAGCGCCCTGGGAAACACTGAAGCTTTCTTT,CASALGNTEAFF
once,TRBV5-1,TRBJ2-5,NA,TGCGCCAGCAGCTTTTTGGGCATTACTGAGACCCAGTACTTC,CASSFLGITETQYF
NA,TRBV7-9,TRBJ2-2,NA,TGTGCCAGCAGCTTTATGGGCACCGGGGAGCTGTTTTTT,CASSFMGTGELFF
NA,TRBV20-1,TRBJ1-1,NA,TGCAGTGCTAGTCCCCCGGGGGGTCTACTAAAAAACACTGAAGCTTTCTTT,CSASPPGGLLKNTEAFF
NA,TRBV3-1/TRBV3-2,TRBJ1-2,NA,TGTGCCAGCAGCCAAGATCATCTTGGGTACTTGCGGGGCTACACCTTC,CASSQDHLGYLRGYTF